These T cell receptor beta chains were read from a single sample in a study of blood T cell repertoires in COVID-19. The data were produced by immunoSEQ multiplex PCR, yet TCRdb's version contains in-frame clones alone and is incomplete. The sample has fewer than 65,000 clones; almost 85% are singletons. The sequencing input was peripheral blood. The receptors come from a human donor in a cohort sampled during active COVID-19. The CDR3 runs from the conserved cysteine through the conserved F or W. D genes are given only for firm matches. Expanded clones get a size class; other rows say once, few or many, or leave the size out.

TRBJ1-2 | NA | NA | TRBV6-5 | TGTGCCAGCAGCCCCCAGTCTAACTATGGCTACACCTTC | CASSPQSNYGYTF
TRBJ2-7 | NA | NA | TRBV6-5 | TGTGCCAGCCCACCCCAGGGAAGTAATACCTACGAGCAGTACTTC | CASPPQGSNTYEQYF
TRBJ2-3 | NA | TRBD2 | TRBV7-3 | TGTGCCAGCAGCCGGACTAGCGGGAGACCAGATACGCAGTATTTT | CASSRTSGRPDTQYF
TRBJ2-5 | NA | TRBD1 | TRBV2 | TGTGCCAGCAGTGCCCTACAGGGGAACCAAGAGACCCAGTACTTC | CASSALQGNQETQYF
TRBJ2-3 | NA | TRBD2 | TRBV6-4 | TGTGCCAGCAGTGCCCTAGCGGGGGGCACAGATACGCAGTATTTT | CASSALAGGTDTQYF
TRBJ2-7 | NA | NA | TRBV10-3 | TGTGCCATCAGTGAGTCGGAAGGGAGGCGCGGGTCCTACGAGCAGTACTTC | CAISESEGRRGSYEQYF
TRBJ2-3 | NA | NA | TRBV6-6 | TGTGCCAGCACCCCTTCCACAGATACGCAGTATTTT | CASTPSTDTQYF
TRBJ1-5 | NA | NA | TRBV19 | TGTGCCAGTAGTACCGGGAGGCCCTTAGGAAATCAGCCCCAGCATTTT | CASSTGRPLGNQPQHF
TRBJ1-1 | NA | NA | TRBV2 | TGTGCCTTCCGGGGGGGCATATCGACTGAAGCTTTCTTT | CAFRGGISTEAFF
TRBJ2-7 | NA | NA | TRBV3-1/TRBV3-2 | TGTGCCAGCAGCCAGGGTTTTGTCGACAACTCCTACGAGCAGTACTTC | CASSQGFVDNSYEQYF
TRBJ2-5 | once | TRBD2 | TRBV5-1 | TGCGCCAGCAGCCTCTCCGACAGCGGGGGGTCTCCGAAGAAGACCCAGTACTTC | CASSLSDSGGSPKKTQYF
TRBJ2-5 | NA | NA | TRBV7-9 | TGTGCCAGCAGCTTATTATCAGAGACCCAGTACTTC | CASSLLSETQYF
TRBJ1-3 | NA | NA | TRBV7-9 | TGTGCCAGCAGCTTAGCCGGTGTCGAGGGAAACACCATATATTTT | CASSLAGVEGNTIYF
TRBJ1-6 | NA | NA | TRBV18 | TGTGCCAGCTCACCTTCCGGGGAGGATTCACCCCTCCACTTT | CASSPSGEDSPLHF
TRBJ2-3 | few | NA | TRBV19 | TGTGCCAGTAGGGGTGGCGGGGTGGTAGATACGCAGTATTTT | CASRGGGVVDTQYF
TRBJ2-3 | NA | NA | TRBV6-2/TRBV6-3 | TGTGCCAGCAGTTACTCTAAAGGCGGCGTTAGCACAGATACGCAGTATTTT | CASSYSKGGVSTDTQYF
TRBJ2-3 | NA | NA | TRBV12-5 | TGTGCTAGTGGTTTGACAGGCACAGATACGCAGTATTTT | CASGLTGTDTQYF
TRBJ2-5 | NA | NA | TRBV4-3 | TGCGCCAGCAGCCAAGATGGACCCGGGACACAAGAGACCCAGTACTTC | CASSQDGPGTQETQYF
TRBJ1-6 | NA | TRBD1 | TRBV6-6 | TGTGCCAGCAGTAGGGACAGGGAGCCCCTCCACTTT | CASSRDREPLHF
TRBJ1-5 | once | NA | TRBV19 | TGTGCCAGTAGTATAGTGCAGGGGCCCCAGCATTTT | CASSIVQGPQHF
TRBJ2-4 | few | NA | TRBV7-2 | TGTGCCAGCAGCCCTCTGCCCTACAAAAACATTCAGTACTTC | CASSPLPYKNIQYF
TRBJ1-3 | NA | TRBD1 | TRBV18 | TGTGCCAGCTCACAAACAGGGGTCTCTGGAAACACCATATATTTT | CASSQTGVSGNTIYF
TRBJ1-1 | NA | NA | TRBV14 | TGTGCCAGCAGCCTCCAGGCGGGGACTGAAGCTTTCTTT | CASSLQAGTEAFF